The 9 T cell receptor beta chains below all came from one sample that was sequenced in a study of cytomegalovirus exposure and HLA in healthy donors. The PCR was carried out with 60 Vbeta primers and 13 Jbeta primers. TCRdb's table, derived via immunoSEQ multiplex PCR, lists solely in-frame clones and lacks some. The table has approximately 150,000 clones, under 90% seen once. The sample consisted of PBMCs. All receptors come from a boy aged 2 to 10 in good health and CMV-seronegative.

J is TRBJ1-4 and V is TRBV29-1; tentative D call: TRBD1 (6 bases). Germline values: CDR1 SQVTM, CDR2 ANQGSEA. Trimming removed 2 bases at V and 8 bases at J, with 12 bases between. This CDR3 is 13 amino acids long. Written as DNA, the CDR3 is TGCAGCGTTGAATCAGGGGCAGGAGAAAAACTGTTTTTT. It codes for CSVESGAGEKLFF.

The chain uses TRBV27 and TRBJ1-5; D remains unclear. The V end was cut by 4 bases, the J end by 0 bases, with 19 bases between. CDR3 length: 18 residues. Germline V gives CDR1 MNHEY, CDR2 SMNVEV (reference sequence). CDR3 sequence: CASSSWAGGSNSNQPQHF. CDR3 sequence (DNA): TGTGCCAGCAGTTCGTGGGCAGGTGGGTCTAATAGCAATCAGCCCCAGCATTTT.

The V call is TRBV9, the J call TRBJ1-6, with a tentative D call TRBD1 (6 bases). This CDR3 contains 15 residues. Looked up from germline, CDR1 is SGDLS and CDR2 is YYNGEE. V lost 0 bases and J lost 11, with 15 bases in between. Here the CDR3 reads CASSVVGDTRAPLHF. The DNA of the CDR3 is TGTGCCAGCAGCGTAGTTGGGGACACCCGCGCACCCCTCCACTTT.

This chain connects TRBV19 to TRBJ1-2; 8 bases agree with TRBD1. Germline V gene lookup returns CDR1 LNHDA and CDR2 SQIVND (reference sequence). This CDR3 has 13 amino acids. The trim removed 4 bases at V and 4 bases at J, leaving 2 bases unmatched. The CDR3 bases are TGTGCCAGTAGTACAGGGGGCGCCTATGGCTACACCTTC. It specifies CASSTGGAYGYTF.

The chain uses TRBV29-1 and TRBJ1-1, with D perhaps matching TRBD1 (5 bases). Trimming shortened V by 4 bases and J by 0 bases, and 15 bases separated the two germline ends. The CDR3 is made up of 15 amino acids. Germline V gives CDR1 SQVTM, CDR2 ANQGSEA. The CDR3 DNA is TGCAGCGTTGGTTCGGCAGGGCGCATGAACACTGAAGCTTTCTTT. It translates to CSVGSAGRMNTEAFF.

V and J are TRBV6-5 and TRBJ2-3, with a possible D match to TRBD2 (5 bases). V was trimmed by 5 bases and J by 3 bases, leaving 15 bases between them. The CDR3 loop spans 15 amino acids. CDR1 and CDR2 from the germline V gene are MNHEY and SVGAGI. CDR3 coding DNA: TGTGCCAGCAGTAGGGAAACGGGGTGGACAGATACGCAGTATTTT. Amino acid sequence: CASSRETGWTDTQYF.

This rearrangement joins TRBV5-1 to TRBJ2-7; 11 bases map to TRBD1. Germline loops: CDR1 SGHRS, CDR2 YFSETQ. The CDR3 has 16 amino acids. After removal of 2 bases from V and 4 bases from J, the junction contained 8 bases not matched to a gene. The CDR3 spells CASSFGTGGWGYEQYF. CDR3 in DNA: TGCGCCAGCAGCTTCGGGACAGGGGGGTGGGGGTACGAGCAGTACTTC.

This chain connects TRBV5-1 to TRBJ1-6; D may be TRBD1 (5 bases). Germline loops: CDR1 SGHRS, CDR2 YFSETQ. With 2 bases removed from V and 7 bases from J, the gap between germline ends came to 13 bases. This CDR3 has 15 residues. The CDR3 region is CASSFYVQGNSPLHF. CDR3 nucleotide sequence: TGCGCCAGCAGCTTCTATGTCCAGGGAAATTCACCCCTCCACTTT. The whole variable domain, filled in from reference TRBV5-1 and TRBJ1-6, reads KAGVTQTPRYLIKTRGQQVTLSCSPISGHRSVSWYQQTPGQGLQFLFEYFSETQRNKGNFPGRFSGRQFSNSRSEMNVSTLELGDSALYLCASSFYVQGNSPLHFGNGTRLTVT.

The chain recombines TRBV29-1 with TRBJ1-2; TRBD1 matches 8 bases. With V trimmed by 3 bases and J by 13 bases, 7 bases remained unmatched. The CDR3 contains 11 residues. CDR1 and CDR2 from the germline V gene are SQVTM and ANQGSEA. CDR3 protein: CSVDPGQGSTF. The CDR3, as DNA: TGCAGCGTTGATCCAGGACAGGGTTCCACCTTC.